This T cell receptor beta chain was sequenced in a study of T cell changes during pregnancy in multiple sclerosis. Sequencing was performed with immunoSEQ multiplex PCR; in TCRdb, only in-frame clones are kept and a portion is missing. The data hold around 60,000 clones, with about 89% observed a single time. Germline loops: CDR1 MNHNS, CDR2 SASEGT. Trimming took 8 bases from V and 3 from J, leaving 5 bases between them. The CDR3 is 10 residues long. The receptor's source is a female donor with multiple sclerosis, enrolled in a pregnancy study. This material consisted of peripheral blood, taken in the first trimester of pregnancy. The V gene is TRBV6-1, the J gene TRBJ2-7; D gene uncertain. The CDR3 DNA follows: TGTGCCAGCGGGCACTACGAGCAGTACTTC. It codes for CASGHYEQYF.